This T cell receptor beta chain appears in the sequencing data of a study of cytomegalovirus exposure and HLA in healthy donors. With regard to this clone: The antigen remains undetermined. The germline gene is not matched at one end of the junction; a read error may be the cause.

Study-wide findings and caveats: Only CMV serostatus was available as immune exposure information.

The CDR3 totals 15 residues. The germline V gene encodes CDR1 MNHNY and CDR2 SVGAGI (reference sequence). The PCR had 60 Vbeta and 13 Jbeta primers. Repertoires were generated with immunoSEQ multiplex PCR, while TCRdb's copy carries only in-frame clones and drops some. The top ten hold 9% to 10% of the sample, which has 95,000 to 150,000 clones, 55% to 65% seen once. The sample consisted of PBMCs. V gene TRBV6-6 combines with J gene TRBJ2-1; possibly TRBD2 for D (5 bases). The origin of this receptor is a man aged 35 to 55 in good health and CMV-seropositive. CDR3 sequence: CASSYSGEGYDEQFF. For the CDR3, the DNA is TGTGCCAGCAGTTACTCTGGAGAGGGCTACGATGAGCAGTTCTTC.